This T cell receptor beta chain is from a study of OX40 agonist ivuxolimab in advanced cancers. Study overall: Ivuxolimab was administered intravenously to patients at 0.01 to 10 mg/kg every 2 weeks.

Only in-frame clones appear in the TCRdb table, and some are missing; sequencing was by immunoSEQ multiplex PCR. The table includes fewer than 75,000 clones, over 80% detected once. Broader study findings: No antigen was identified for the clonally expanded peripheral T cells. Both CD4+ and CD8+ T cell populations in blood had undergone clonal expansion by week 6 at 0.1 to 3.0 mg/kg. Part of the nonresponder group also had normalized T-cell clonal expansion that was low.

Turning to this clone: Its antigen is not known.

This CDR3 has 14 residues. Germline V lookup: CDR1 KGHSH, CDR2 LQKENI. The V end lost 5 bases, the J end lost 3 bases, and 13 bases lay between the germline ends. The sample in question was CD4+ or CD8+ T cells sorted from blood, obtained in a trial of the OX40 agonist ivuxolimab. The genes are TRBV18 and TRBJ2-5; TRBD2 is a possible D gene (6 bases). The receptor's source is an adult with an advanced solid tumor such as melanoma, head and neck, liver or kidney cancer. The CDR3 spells CASSTGDGKETQYF. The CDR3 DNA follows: TGTGCCAGCTCAACGGGGGACGGAAAAGAGACCCAGTACTTC.